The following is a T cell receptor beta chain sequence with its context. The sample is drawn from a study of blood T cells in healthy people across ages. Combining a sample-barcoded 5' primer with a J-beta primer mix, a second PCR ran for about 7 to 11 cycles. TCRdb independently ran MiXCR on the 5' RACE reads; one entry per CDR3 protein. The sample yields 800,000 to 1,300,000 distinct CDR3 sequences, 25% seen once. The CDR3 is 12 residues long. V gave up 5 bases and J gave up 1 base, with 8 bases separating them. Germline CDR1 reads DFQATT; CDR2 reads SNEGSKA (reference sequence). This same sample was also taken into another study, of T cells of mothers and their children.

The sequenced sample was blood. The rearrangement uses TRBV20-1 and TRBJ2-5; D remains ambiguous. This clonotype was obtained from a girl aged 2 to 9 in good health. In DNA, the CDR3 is TGCAGTGCTGGTATACCCCAAGAGACCCAGTACTTC. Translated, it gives CSAGIPQETQYF.